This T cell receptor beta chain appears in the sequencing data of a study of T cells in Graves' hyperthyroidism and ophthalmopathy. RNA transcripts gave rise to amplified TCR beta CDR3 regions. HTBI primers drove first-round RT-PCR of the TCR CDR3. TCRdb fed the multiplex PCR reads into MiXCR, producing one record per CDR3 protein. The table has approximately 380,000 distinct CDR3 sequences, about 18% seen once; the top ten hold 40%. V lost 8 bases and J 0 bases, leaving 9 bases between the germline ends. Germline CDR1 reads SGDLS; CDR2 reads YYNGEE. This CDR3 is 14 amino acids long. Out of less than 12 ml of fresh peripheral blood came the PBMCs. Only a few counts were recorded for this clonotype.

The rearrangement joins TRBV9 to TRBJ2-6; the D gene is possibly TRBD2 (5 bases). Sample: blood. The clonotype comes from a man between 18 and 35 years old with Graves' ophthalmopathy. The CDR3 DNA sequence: TGTGCCAGTGAGGGCGGCTCTGGGGCCAACGTCCTGACTTTC. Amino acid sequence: CASEGGSGANVLTF.